Below, 24 T cell receptor beta chains from the same sample are listed, as sequenced in a study of identical twins. TCRdb re-called the 5' RACE reads with MiXCR, one entry per CDR3 protein. There are about 790,000 distinct CDR3 sequences in the sample; roughly 20% occur only once, and around 13% lies in the top ten. A further study also used this sample, focusing on T cells expressing NK-cell markers.

The sequenced sample was PBMCs. These receptor sequences come from a woman aged 18-30 years in good health.

This clonotype was detected only a few times. This rearrangement joins TRBV9 to TRBJ2-1; the D is unclear. The V gene's germline CDR1 is SGDLS and CDR2 YYNGEE. This CDR3 contains 12 residues. With 0 bases removed from V and 9 bases from J, the gap between germline ends came to 7 bases. The chain's CDR3 is CASSVERGEQFF. DNA for the CDR3: TGTGCCAGCAGCGTAGAGCGCGGTGAGCAGTTCTTC.

The genes are TRBV7-9 and TRBJ2-3, with D perhaps assigned TRBD1 or TRBD2 (5 bases each). The V gene's germline CDR1 is SEHNR and CDR2 FQNEAQ (reference sequence). The CDR3 spans 15 residues. V lost 8 bases, J lost 7 bases, and 22 bases lay in between. CDR3 loop: CASSSHGGNPNTQYF. The DNA of the CDR3 is TGTGCCAGCTCATCCCATGGGGGAAACCCGAATACGCAGTATTTT.

The sample holds many counts of this clonotype. The chain combines TRBV7-8 with TRBJ2-1; 8 bases are shared with TRBD2. Trimming cost V 1 base and J 8 bases; bases outside gene matches: 7. Germline-derived CDR1 and CDR2 are SGHVS and FQNEAQ. This CDR3 has 15 residues. The CDR3 DNA reads as TGTGCCAGCAGCTTAGTGGGACTAGTCCTGGATGAGCAGTTCTTC. It yields the protein CASSLVGLVLDEQFF.

This clonotype was seen at least ten times. The chain combines TRBV6-5 with TRBJ1-1; D is perhaps TRBD1 (6 bases). CDR1 is MNHEY, CDR2 SVGAGI, per germline. The CDR3 consists of 16 residues. The V end was cut by 2 bases, the J end by 0 bases, with 13 bases between. CDR3 residues: CASSYARGSMNTEAFF. The CDR3, as DNA: TGTGCCAGCAGTTACGCCAGGGGTAGTATGAACACTGAAGCTTTCTTT.

The chain recombines TRBV12-3 or TRBV12-4 with TRBJ2-5; 7 bases match TRBD2. CDR3 length: 15 residues. The V segment lost 4 bases and the J segment 4 bases; nucleotides outside the gene matches: 9. CDR3 amino acids: CASSSQRDFIETQYF. Here the CDR3 DNA reads TGTGCCAGCAGTTCGCAGCGGGATTTCATAGAGACCCAGTACTTC.

The rearrangement joins TRBV20-1 to TRBJ2-5; D unresolved. Germline CDR1 and CDR2: DFQATT and SNEGSKA (reference sequence). The CDR3 runs 11 residues. Trimming removed 0 bases from V and 13 bases from J, with 12 bases in between. The CDR3 nucleotides read TGCAGTGCTAGAGATCAGGTAGCATCGTACTTC. Translating gives CSARDQVASYF.

The chain combines TRBV29-1 with TRBJ2-5, with TRBD1 matching over 8 bases. The CDR3 is 14 residues long. Germline CDR1 is SQVTM and CDR2 is ANQGSEA. V gave up 5 bases and J gave up 5 bases; unmatched junction bases: 10. CDR3: CSVMLTGAWETQYF. The CDR3 nucleotides are TGCAGCGTTATGTTGACAGGGGCCTGGGAGACCCAGTACTTC.

This clonotype came up a few times. V and J are TRBV5-1 and TRBJ2-7; the D gene is possibly TRBD1 (6 bases). This CDR3 spans 15 amino acids. Germline V gives CDR1 SGHRS, CDR2 YFSETQ. V lost 4 bases and J 2 bases, leaving 16 bases between the germline ends. CDR3 region: CASSVIPQGAYEQYF. CDR3 nucleotide sequence: TGCGCCAGCAGCGTTATTCCACAGGGAGCCTACGAGCAGTACTTC.

The chain joins TRBV9 to TRBJ2-1; D perhaps matches TRBD1 (5 bases). The V gene's germline CDR1 is SGDLS and CDR2 YYNGEE. V gave up 1 base and J gave up 1 base, with 12 bases separating them. There are 16 residues in the CDR3. CDR3 DNA: TGTGCCAGCAGCGTATTGGGGCAGGCATCCTACAATGAGCAGTTCTTC. Its protein is CASSVLGQASYNEQFF.

This clonotype was recorded a few times. The rearrangement joins TRBV11-1 to TRBJ2-3; 10 positions agree with TRBD2. Germline values: CDR1 SGHAT, CDR2 FQDESV (reference sequence). Trimming at V came to 5 bases and at J to 2 bases, leaving 13 bases not matched to a gene. The CDR3 runs to 18 residues. CDR3 amino acids: CASSLSWPSGGFTDTQYF. In nucleotides, the CDR3 is TGTGCCAGCAGCCTGTCTTGGCCTAGCGGGGGCTTCACAGATACGCAGTATTTT.

The rearrangement joins TRBV4-2 to TRBJ2-3, with D possibly matching TRBD2 (6 bases). Per the germline V gene, CDR1 is LGHNA and CDR2 is YNFKEQ. The germline V and J ends were trimmed by 3 bases and 2 bases, with 15 bases remaining between them. The length of the CDR3 is 16 residues. The DNA of the CDR3 is TGTGCCAGCAGCCAGGGGACTCTCCAATCCACAGATACGCAGTATTTT. Translating gives CASSQGTLQSTDTQYF.

Only a few counts were recorded for this clonotype. The chain carries TRBV7-2 and TRBJ2-3; weak D call: TRBD2 (6 bases). The CDR3 runs 12 residues. V was trimmed by 5 bases and J by 7 bases, leaving 10 bases between them. Germline assignment: CDR1 SGHTA and CDR2 FQGNSA. In nucleotides, the CDR3 is TGTGCCAGCAGCCGGGACTCCCATACGCAGTATTTT. Translation: CASSRDSHTQYF. The whole variable domain, remainder taken from reference TRBV7-2 and TRBJ2-3, is GAGVSQSPSNKVTEKGKDVELRCDPISGHTALYWYRQSLGQGLEFLIYFQGNSAPDKSGLPSDRFSAERTGGSVSTLTIQRTQQEDSAVYLCASSRDSHTQYFGPGTRLTVL.

This clonotype was observed many times. The V and J genes are TRBV6-5 and TRBJ1-2; D not resolved. V was cut by 8 bases and J by 0 bases, with 4 bases left in between. The germline CDR1 and CDR2 sequences are MNHEY and SVGAGI. This CDR3 region has 11 residues. CDR3 protein: CASRANYGYTF. The DNA of the CDR3 is TGTGCCAGCCGAGCTAACTATGGCTACACCTTC.

This clonotype was detected many times. V gene TRBV5-1 combines with J gene TRBJ2-1; no clear D gene. Germline V gene data show CDR1 as SGHRS and CDR2 as YFSETQ. V lost 2 bases, J lost 7 bases, and 7 bases lay in between. The CDR3 loop spans 12 amino acids. CDR3 residues: CASSLSSNEQFF. The CDR3 DNA follows: TGCGCCAGCAGCTTAAGCTCAAATGAGCAGTTCTTC. The complete variable domain, with remaining parts taken from reference TRBV5-1 and TRBJ2-1, reads KAGVTQTPRYLIKTRGQQVTLSCSPISGHRSVSWYQQTPGQGLQFLFEYFSETQRNKGNFPGRFSGRQFSNSRSEMNVSTLELGDSALYLCASSLSSNEQFFGPGTRLTVL.

Ten or more counts support this clonotype. The rearrangement uses TRBV12-3 or TRBV12-4 and TRBJ1-2, with D maybe TRBD1 (6 bases). The CDR3 loop spans 13 amino acids. V was shortened by 5 bases and J by 3 bases, with 10 bases between the two germline ends. The CDR3 nucleotides are TGTGCCAGCAGTCCGGGGACATACTATGGCTACACCTTC. It encodes CASSPGTYYGYTF.

This clonotype has a handful of counts. The chain recombines TRBV14 with TRBJ2-1, with D possibly matching TRBD2 (5 bases). V lost 5 bases, J lost 6 bases, and 14 bases lay in between. This CDR3 region has 14 residues. Germline V gene lookup returns CDR1 SGHDN and CDR2 FVKESK. The CDR3 sequence is CASSKGSRVNEQFF. CDR3 nucleotide sequence: TGTGCCAGCAGCAAAGGGAGTCGGGTCAATGAGCAGTTCTTC.

This clonotype was counted a few times. The chain is built from TRBV20-1 and TRBJ2-3; TRBD1 or TRBD2 may be the D gene (5 bases each). Looked up from germline, CDR1 is DFQATT and CDR2 is SNEGSKA (reference sequence). V lost 5 bases, J lost 0 bases, and 15 bases lay in between. The CDR3 is made up of 15 amino acids. CDR3 sequence reads: CSAPKGRTSTDTQYF. The CDR3 DNA is TGCAGTGCTCCGAAGGGACGGACTAGCACAGATACGCAGTATTTT.

This rearrangement joins TRBV9 to TRBJ2-1, with D hard to call. Germline lookup yields CDR1 SGDLS and CDR2 YYNGEE. The CDR3 is 16 residues long. Trimming shortened V by 0 bases and J by 9 bases, and 19 bases separated the two germline ends. In nucleotides, the CDR3 is TGTGCCAGCAGCGTAGGGATCTACTTCGGCAACACTGAGCAGTTCTTC. Translated, it gives CASSVGIYFGNTEQFF.

Only a few counts were recorded for this clonotype. This chain connects TRBV6-6 to TRBJ1-6; D not certain. Germline CDR1 and CDR2: MNHNY and SVGAGI (reference sequence). The ends were cut back, 2 bases at V and 8 bases at J, with 1 base in the middle. There are 11 residues in the CDR3. The CDR3 region has the DNA TGTGCCAGCAGTTACGATTCACCCCTCCACTTT. Protein: CASSYDSPLHF.

This clonotype was seen a few times. This chain joins TRBV7-2 and TRBJ2-7, with 8 bases that match TRBD2. V was pared by 1 base and J by 0 bases, with 2 bases of the junction left unmatched. The V gene's germline CDR1 is SGHTA and CDR2 FQGNSA. The length of the CDR3 is 15 residues. The CDR3 reads CASSLETSASYEQYF. The CDR3 DNA is TGTGCCAGCAGCTTAGAGACTAGCGCCTCCTACGAGCAGTACTTC.

This clonotype has just a few counts. The rearrangement uses TRBV12-3 or TRBV12-4 and TRBJ1-2; TRBD1 is a possible D gene (6 bases). The CDR3 has 12 amino acids. V lost 8 bases to trimming and J lost 8 bases, with 15 bases between them. CDR3 sequence reads: CASLVGGAGYTF. In DNA form, the CDR3 reads TGTGCCAGCCTCGTGGGGGGCGCAGGCTACACCTTC.

The rearrangement uses TRBV20-1 and TRBJ2-3; TRBD1 aligns across 9 bases. Germline loops: CDR1 DFQATT, CDR2 SNEGSKA (reference sequence). This CDR3 comprises 14 residues. Trimming took 2 bases from V and 6 from J; bases not matched to a gene: 6. Here the CDR3 DNA reads TGCAGTGCTAGATCTGGACAGGGGAGGGATACGCAGTATTTT. Protein product: CSARSGQGRDTQYF.

The chain couples TRBV20-1 to TRBJ2-3; 10 bases fit TRBD1. The CDR3 sequence is 15 residues long. Per the germline V gene, CDR1 is DFQATT and CDR2 is SNEGSKA (reference sequence). V was pared by 6 bases and J by 3 bases, with 9 bases of the junction left unmatched. CDR3 residues: CSASPDRGMTDTQYF. The CDR3 DNA is TGCAGTGCGAGCCCGGACAGGGGGATGACAGATACGCAGTATTTT.

The CDR3 sequence: CSAKRDASTDTQYF. CDR3 coding DNA: TGCAGTGCCAAGCGGGACGCTAGCACAGATACGCAGTATTTT. The rearrangement joins TRBV20-1 to TRBJ2-3; 7 bases align to TRBD2. Germline V gives CDR1 DFQATT, CDR2 SNEGSKA (reference sequence). Trimming cost V 6 bases and J 0 bases; bases outside gene matches: 6. The CDR3 is 14 residues long.